This T cell receptor (beta chain) came from a study of shared clonotypes between healthy human individuals. TCRdb's copy holds only in-frame clones and misses some; the assay was immunoSEQ multiplex PCR. The sample has 1.5 million to 1.9 million clones, 95% to 99% seen once. This CDR3 contains 15 residues. Germline V CDR1 and CDR2: MNHEY, SMNVEV (reference sequence). The J segment lost 5 bases and the V segment lost 3 bases, leaving 3 bases of the junction unmatched. This clonotype originated in a man under 40 in good health. The source material was naive CD4+ T cells sorted from blood. Subset of the sample: CD45RA+ positively selected. This rearrangement joins TRBV27 to TRBJ1-4; TRBD1 matches 10 bases. CDR3 residues: CASSFMGQGNEKLFF. CDR3 nucleotide sequence: TGTGCCAGCAGTTTTATGGGACAGGGGAATGAAAAACTGTTTTTT. Full variable domain (rest looked up from reference TRBV27 and TRBJ1-4): EAQVTQNPRYLITVTGKKLTVTCSQNMNHEYMSWYRQDPGLGLRQIYYSMNVEVTDKGDVPEGYKVSRKEKRNFPLILESPSPNQTSLYFCASSFMGQGNEKLFFGSGTQLSVL.